Below are 27 T cell receptor beta chains sequenced from a single sample in a study of T-cell reconstitution after alpha-beta-depleted transplantation in children. Preparing the TCRbeta library involved the use of unique molecular identifiers. Each CDR3 protein gets one entry after TCRdb re-called the PCR reads with MiXCR. The sample comprises around 480,000 distinct CDR3 sequences, 32% of which are singletons, and around 2.4% rests with the top ten. The sample here was PBMCs from the stem cell graft donor, taken from the stem cell graft. Receptors originate from a human donor who donated a stem cell graft to a child with aplastic anemia.

The V and J genes are TRBV18 and TRBJ1-4, with D possibly TRBD1 on 5 matching bases. Germline lookup yields CDR1 KGHSH and CDR2 LQKENI. This CDR3 spans 16 amino acids. Trimming took 0 bases from V and 8 from J, leaving 16 bases between them. CDR3 in amino acids: CASSPPGLLGAEKLFF. The CDR3 DNA follows: TGTGCCAGCTCACCACCGGGGCTGCTAGGGGCCGAAAAACTGTTTTTT.

The genes are TRBV5-4 and TRBJ1-2; weak D call: TRBD1 (6 bases). CDR1 and CDR2 from the germline V gene are SGHNT and YYREEE (reference sequence). This CDR3 contains 18 residues. Trimming removed 5 bases from V and 2 bases from J, with 25 bases in between. The CDR3 nucleotides are TGTGCCAGCAGAAAGGGGGGACTCGGTAGGGACTTGAACTATGGCTACACCTTC. It specifies CASRKGGLGRDLNYGYTF.

The rearrangement links TRBV10-1 to TRBJ2-1; D may be TRBD2 (5 bases). Germline lookup yields CDR1 WNHNN and CDR2 SYGVQD (reference sequence). The CDR3 sequence is 14 residues long. Trimming took off 6 bases at V and 0 bases at J, with 9 bases between the two ends. The CDR3 bases are TGCGCCAGCAGCCACGGGATCTCCTACAATGAGCAGTTCTTC. Protein: CASSHGISYNEQFF.

This clonotype showed up just a few times. J is TRBJ2-7 and V is TRBV12-3 or TRBV12-4; no clear D. V was shortened by 3 bases and J by 5 bases, with 8 bases between the two germline ends. The CDR3 is made up of 12 amino acids. The CDR3: CASSLVGHEQYF. For the CDR3, the DNA is TGTGCCAGCAGTTTGGTCGGGCACGAGCAGTACTTC.

CDR3 DNA: TGCGCCAGCAGCTTGGGGGGAGAATCCTACAATGAGCAGTTCTTC. Protein product: CASSLGGESYNEQFF. V gene TRBV5-1 combines with J gene TRBJ2-1; TRBD2 might be the D (5 bases). Looked up from germline, CDR1 is SGHRS and CDR2 is YFSETQ. The germline V and J ends were trimmed by 0 bases and 1 base, with 8 bases remaining between them. This CDR3 comprises 15 residues.

The CDR3 here is CASSVSPDTQYF. The CDR3 DNA follows: TGTGCCAGCAGTGTTAGCCCAGATACGCAGTATTTT. V gene TRBV12-3 or TRBV12-4 combines with J gene TRBJ2-3; D remains unclear. Trimming left V 5 bases short and J 4 bases short, with 7 bases between. The CDR3 contains 12 residues.

V is TRBV23-1 and J is TRBJ1-1; no clear D gene. TRBV23-1 falls under the ORF class, with uncertain function. This CDR3 contains 16 residues. Trimming took 6 bases from V and 7 from J, leaving 24 bases between them. The CDR3 region has the DNA TGCGCCAGCAGCCATAGGACCGATATTTCGTCGGGTGAAGCTTTCTTT. Its translation is CASSHRTDISSGEAFF.

The chain uses TRBV3-1 and TRBJ2-2; D is unclear. The CDR3 has 13 amino acids. Deletions cut 5 bases from V and 4 bases from J, with 8 bases between. From germline, CDR1 is LGHDT and CDR2 YNNKEL (reference sequence). For the CDR3, the DNA is TGTGCCAGCAGCTACGCTAGCACCGGGGAGCTGTTTTTT. This codes for CASSYASTGELFF.

The CDR3 is CASRLRTGEQFF. CDR3 DNA: TGTGCCAGCAGACTCAGGACGGGTGAGCAGTTCTTC. The chain joins TRBV7-2 to TRBJ2-1; D not certain. V lost 6 bases and J 9 bases, leaving 12 bases between the germline ends. This CDR3 region has 12 residues. Germline CDR1 and CDR2: SGHTA and FQGNSA.

The V call is TRBV12-3 or TRBV12-4, the J call TRBJ1-2, with a weak D call TRBD1 (5 bases). V gave up 2 bases and J gave up 1 base, with 8 bases separating them. The CDR3 has 14 amino acids. The DNA of the CDR3 is TGTGCCAGCAGTTTACGACAGCTTAACTATGGCTACACCTTC. Encoded protein: CASSLRQLNYGYTF.

This clonotype has only a few counts. The chain combines TRBV29-1 with TRBJ1-1, with a possible D match to TRBD1 (6 bases). The V gene's germline CDR1 is SQVTM and CDR2 ANQGSEA. Between the trimmed V and J ends, which lost 7 bases and 5 bases, there was a span of 14 bases. CDR3 length: 12 amino acids. The DNA of the CDR3 is TGCAGCGGGGAAACAGGGCGAACTGAAGCTTTCTTT. It yields the protein CSGETGRTEAFF.

This chain connects TRBV7-2 to TRBJ2-2, with D maybe TRBD1 (5 bases). Germline CDR1 is SGHTA and CDR2 is FQGNSA. The CDR3 sequence is 16 residues long. Trimming stripped 5 bases from V and 6 bases from J, with 19 bases between. The DNA for the CDR3 is TGTGCCAGCAGCCCTACCTCAAACAGGTCCCCCGGGGAGCTGTTTTTT. This gives the protein CASSPTSNRSPGELFF.

This clonotype was picked up a small number of times. V gene TRBV29-1 combines with J gene TRBJ2-2, with TRBD2 matching 8 bases. The germline CDR1 and CDR2 sequences are SQVTM and ANQGSEA. J gave up 0 bases and V 8 bases, and 8 bases lay outside the gene matches. The length of the CDR3 is 15 residues. CDR3: CSPRGGLTNTGELFF. The CDR3 region has the DNA TGCAGCCCGCGCGGGGGGTTAACGAACACCGGGGAGCTGTTTTTT.

This clonotype has only a few counts. V gene TRBV12-3 or TRBV12-4 combines with J gene TRBJ2-1, with D possibly being TRBD1 or TRBD2 (5 bases each). The CDR3 runs 13 residues. V was pared by 1 base and J by 6 bases, with 7 bases between. DNA for the CDR3: TGTGCCAGCAGTTTAGGGGACCCCAATGAGCAGTTCTTC. This translates into CASSLGDPNEQFF.

The chain couples TRBV2 to TRBJ2-1, with 11 nucleotides matching TRBD2. Germline loops: CDR1 SNHLY, CDR2 FYNNEI. The CDR3 covers 15 residues. The trim removed 2 bases at V and 11 bases at J, leaving 8 bases unmatched. The CDR3 DNA is TGTGCCAGCAGTGAATGGGCTAGCGGGAGGTGGAAGCAGTTCTTC. Amino acids: CASSEWASGRWKQFF.

This clonotype was seen a single time. The rearrangement uses TRBV10-2 and TRBJ2-2; the D call may be TRBD1 or TRBD2 (5 bases each). The ends were cut back, 8 bases at V and 6 bases at J, with 13 bases in the middle. The germline CDR1 and CDR2 sequences are WSHSY and SAAADI. The CDR3 is 13 amino acids. CDR3 amino acids: CASGSGAAGELFF. The CDR3 nucleotides are TGCGCCAGCGGGTCCGGGGCGGCCGGGGAGCTGTTTTTT.

The rearrangement joins TRBV6-5 to TRBJ1-2; D gene unclear. The CDR3 has 15 residues. The V end was cut by 4 bases, the J end by 7 bases, with 19 bases between. The germline gives CDR1 MNHEY, CDR2 SVGAGI. CDR3 protein: CASSWWEGAEGGYTF. In nucleotides, the CDR3 is TGTGCCAGCAGTTGGTGGGAGGGCGCAGAGGGTGGCTACACCTTC.

The genes are TRBV20-1 and TRBJ2-3, with D tentatively TRBD2 (6 bases). The CDR3 is 13 residues long. The V gene's germline CDR1 is DFQATT and CDR2 SNEGSKA (reference sequence). Trimming pared 3 bases from V and 1 base from J, leaving 8 bases between. CDR3 nucleotide sequence: TGCAGTGCTAGGTCTAGCGGCACAGATACGCAGTATTTT. As protein: CSARSSGTDTQYF.

This chain joins TRBV19 and TRBJ2-1, with 13 positions matching TRBD2. The CDR3 is made up of 18 amino acids. In germline, CDR1 is LNHDA, CDR2 SQIVND (reference sequence). Germline trimming cut 6 bases from V and 1 base from J; bases unmatched to any gene: 9. As DNA, the CDR3 is TGTGCCAGTAGGCCGGGGACTAGCGGGAAGGGTTCCTACAATGAGCAGTTCTTC. This gives the protein CASRPGTSGKGSYNEQFF.

This rearrangement joins TRBV6-1 to TRBJ1-3; D is unresolved. V was shortened by 6 bases and J by 1 base, with 13 bases between the two germline ends. The CDR3 is made up of 15 amino acids. The germline gives CDR1 MNHNS, CDR2 SASEGT. CDR3 sequence reads: CASRGTVDSGNTIYF. CDR3 DNA: TGTGCCAGCAGAGGAACAGTCGATTCTGGAAACACCATATATTTT.

The rearrangement links TRBV9 to TRBJ2-1, with TRBD2 matching over 11 bases. The V gene end was trimmed by 0 bases and the J gene end by 9 bases; junction bases not matched to a gene: 2. The CDR3 runs 14 residues. CDR1 is SGDLS and CDR2 is YYNGEE in the germline V gene. The CDR3 loop reads CASSVDLAGGEQFF. The CDR3 DNA sequence: TGTGCCAGCAGCGTAGACCTAGCGGGAGGTGAGCAGTTCTTC.

This chain connects TRBV20-1 to TRBJ2-2, with D perhaps TRBD2 (6 bases). The CDR3 length is 14 residues. The ends were cut back, 5 bases at V and 0 bases at J, with 10 bases in the middle. Germline values: CDR1 DFQATT, CDR2 SNEGSKA (reference sequence). The CDR3 DNA reads as TGCAGTGCTCCCGGGACTGCGAACACCGGGGAGCTGTTTTTT. Its translation is CSAPGTANTGELFF.

Only a few counts were recorded for this clonotype. The chain combines TRBV27 with TRBJ1-2; 7 bases are shared with TRBD1. Trimming removed 3 bases from V and 5 bases from J; junction bases left unmatched: 6. Germline lookup yields CDR1 MNHEY and CDR2 SMNVEV (reference sequence). This CDR3 is built from 14 residues. CDR3: CASSFRDRPYGYTF. The DNA of the CDR3 is TGTGCCAGCAGTTTCCGGGACAGACCTTATGGCTACACCTTC.

This clonotype was recorded a few times. The V and J genes are TRBV29-1 and TRBJ2-7; 7 bases agree with TRBD2. V dropped 3 bases and J dropped 6; count of bases not matched to a gene: 8. The CDR3 totals 13 residues. Germline V gene sequence: CDR1 SQVTM, CDR2 ANQGSEA. The CDR3 here is CSVDGGGYSEQYF. The CDR3 nucleotides are TGCAGCGTTGATGGGGGGGGGTACTCCGAGCAGTACTTC.

The CDR3 protein is CASRSSTVTIAKNIQYF. DNA of the CDR3: TGTGCCAGCAGATCTTCGACAGTAACCATAGCCAAAAACATTCAGTACTTC. The V and J genes are TRBV12-3 or TRBV12-4 and TRBJ2-4; D is possibly TRBD1 (5 bases). The CDR3 extends over 17 amino acids. V lost 6 bases, J lost 0 bases, and 18 bases lay in between.

The rearrangement uses TRBV5-6 and TRBJ1-4, with 8 bases fitting TRBD1. CDR1 SGHDT and CDR2 YYEEEE come from the germline V gene. The CDR3 has 16 residues. V lost 3 bases and J lost 5; bases outside the gene matches: 9. The CDR3 DNA follows: TGTGCCAGCAGCTATTTTATGGACAGGGTCAATGAAAAACTGTTTTTT. Its translation is CASSYFMDRVNEKLFF.

This clonotype was recorded a few times. The rearrangement uses TRBV7-9 and TRBJ1-5; D is unresolved. The CDR3 extends over 15 amino acids. V was pared by 0 bases and J by 0 bases, with 6 bases between. Germline lookup yields CDR1 SEHNR and CDR2 FQNEAQ (reference sequence). The CDR3 reads CASSLAGDSNQPQHF. CDR3 nucleotide sequence: TGTGCCAGCAGCTTAGCCGGGGATAGCAATCAGCCCCAGCATTTT.